This T cell receptor beta chain was sequenced in a study of cytomegalovirus exposure and HLA in healthy donors. Assay: immunoSEQ multiplex PCR; the TCRdb copy retains only in-frame clones and omits some. The sample includes under 100,000 clones, 95% to 97% of them seen just once. Trimming removed 0 bases from V and 1 base from J, with 7 bases in between. Per the germline V gene, CDR1 is MNHEY and CDR2 is SVGAGI. This CDR3 is built from 15 residues. The sample was PBMCs. The chain carries TRBV6-5 and TRBJ2-1; TRBD2 is a possible D gene (5 bases). This receptor was obtained from a woman between 18 and 29 years old in good health and CMV-seronegative. DNA for the CDR3: TGTGCCAGCAGTTACTCGAGGGATTCCTACAATGAGCAGTTCTTC. Encoded protein: CASSYSRDSYNEQFF.